This TCR beta chain derives from a study of T cell changes during pregnancy in multiple sclerosis. Clones were sequenced by immunoSEQ multiplex PCR, and TCRdb holds only the in-frame ones, with some missing. The sample shows approximately 44,000 clones, around 92% of them seen only once. Germline V lookup: CDR1 LNHDA, CDR2 SQIVND (reference sequence). Trimming took 3 bases from V and 0 from J, leaving 21 bases between them. The CDR3 totals 19 residues. The origin of this receptor is a female donor in good health, enrolled as a control in a pregnancy study. The chain has TRBV19 and TRBJ2-4, with D tentatively TRBD2 (5 bases). The source material was CD4+ T cells from peripheral blood mononuclear cells, sampled in the second trimester of pregnancy. CDR3 bases: TGTGCCAGTAGTATCGGAGTCGTTCGGGGTAGTATAGCCAAAAACATTCAGTACTTC. Its translation is CASSIGVVRGSIAKNIQYF.